Listed here are 3 T cell receptor beta chains from one sample, sequenced in a study of Graves' ophthalmopathy and Graves' hyperthyroidism. Amplification targeted the TCR beta CDR3 regions, with RNA transcripts as the source material. The first round was an RT-PCR with HTBI primers, and the second round was a multiplex PCR. TCRdb used MiXCR to reprocess the multiplex PCR reads, holding one entry per CDR3 protein. The sample contains about 400,000 distinct CDR3 sequences, roughly 21% of which appear only once. Sequencing was performed on peripheral blood. The receptors were sampled from a woman between 18 and 29 years old with stable Graves' hyperthyroidism.

This clonotype was recorded many times. The rearrangement joins TRBV6-5 to TRBJ2-2, with no clear D. This CDR3 is 14 amino acids long. Germline-derived CDR1 and CDR2 are MNHEY and SVGAGI. V lost 8 bases and J 4 bases, leaving 14 bases between the germline ends. CDR3 loop: CASGVFMSTGELFF. In nucleotides, the CDR3 is TGTGCCAGCGGGGTCTTCATGAGCACCGGGGAGCTGTTTTTT.

In this sample, this clonotype turned up many times. This rearrangement joins TRBV29-1 to TRBJ1-2, with 11 nucleotides matching TRBD1. V lost 5 bases, J lost 6 bases, and 5 bases stayed unmatched. The CDR3 covers 13 residues. Germline-derived CDR1 and CDR2 are SQVTM and ANQGSEA. CDR3 region: CSVHRGQGDGYTF. The CDR3 bases are TGCAGCGTTCACAGGGGACAGGGGGATGGCTACACCTTC.

This clonotype was observed many times. The chain is built from TRBV27 and TRBJ2-2; D may correspond to TRBD1 or TRBD2 (5 bases each). V was cut by 8 bases and J by 3 bases, with 13 bases left in between. The germline V gene encodes CDR1 MNHEY and CDR2 SMNVEV (reference sequence). CDR3 length: 14 residues. The CDR3 nucleotides read TGTGCCAGCGGAACGGGACGGGACACCGGGGAGCTGTTTTTT. Translated: CASGTGRDTGELFF.